This T cell receptor (beta chain) derives from a study of cytomegalovirus exposure and HLA in healthy donors. While the first cohort had 600 to 800 subjects, the donors belonged to the separate validation cohort of fewer than 150 subjects. Concerning this clone: The target antigen is unknown.

Study-wide results and limits: TCR beta chains numbering some 160 were designated cytomegalovirus-associated. The majority of TCR sequences were rare, yet some public TCRs appeared in many donors.

The table came from immunoSEQ multiplex PCR; TCRdb's copy has only in-frame clones and leaves some out. The profile shows over 150,000 clones, 91% of them singletons. V shed 1 base and J shed 7 bases, with 10 bases lying between them. The CDR3 contains 14 residues. Per germline, CDR1 MGHDK and CDR2 SYGVNS. The TCR sequence derives from a woman aged 18-29 years in good health and CMV-seropositive. V gene TRBV25-1 combines with J gene TRBJ2-2, with D uncertain. Sequencing used PBMCs. The CDR3 region is CASSESLLRGELFF. The CDR3 DNA sequence: TGTGCCAGCAGTGAATCCCTGTTGCGCGGGGAGCTGTTTTTT.